The TCR beta chain under discussion was sequenced for a study of OX40 agonist ivuxolimab in advanced cancers. Across the whole study: Patients were given ivuxolimab, an antibody that agonizes OX40 (CD134).

Regarding this clone: The antigen is not known.

General study results and limits: In CD8+ T cells, expanded clones were on average more numerous than in CD4+.

Sequenced by immunoSEQ multiplex PCR; TCRdb stores in-frame clones only, minus some. The repertoire includes tens of thousands of clones, approximately 84% of them detected once, and more than 10% sits in the top ten. With 5 bases removed from V and 5 bases from J, the gap between germline ends came to 7 bases. CDR1 and CDR2 from the germline V gene are MNHEY and SVGAGI. The CDR3 spans 12 residues. The TCR originated in an adult with an advanced solid tumor such as melanoma, head and neck, liver or kidney cancer. Sample: CD4+ or CD8+ T cells sorted from blood, taken in a trial of the OX40 agonist ivuxolimab. This chain links TRBV6-5 with TRBJ1-5; TRBD1 might be the D (6 bases). CDR3 nucleotide sequence: TGTGCCAGCAGTAACAGGGATCAGCCCCAGCATTTT. Encoded protein: CASSNRDQPQHF.